This T cell receptor (beta chain) was observed in a study of blood T cells in healthy people across ages. As for the study in general: Every two T cells gave about one barcoded beta molecule via template switching.

Together with a sample-barcoded 5' primer, a J-beta primer mix was included in a second PCR lasting roughly 7 to 11 cycles. TCRdb re-analysed the 5' RACE reads in MiXCR, keeping a single row per CDR3 protein. The table lists about 320,000 distinct CDR3 sequences, 25% to 30% of them singletons, with approximately 30% in the top ten. The donors, aged roughly 6 to 100, were healthy Caucasians from Russia. They isolated at least 6 million PBMCs from each sample. The sample holds a few counts of this clonotype. Looked up from germline, CDR1 is LGHNA and CDR2 is YNFKEQ. The CDR3 contains 16 residues. V was shortened by 0 bases and J by 3 bases, with 12 bases between the two germline ends.

V gene TRBV4-2 combines with J gene TRBJ1-3, with D unclear. The clonotype originates from a woman between 65 and 79 years old in good health. Source material: blood. The CDR3 sequence is CASSQDEGAIGNTIYF. CDR3 nucleotides: TGTGCCAGCAGCCAAGATGAGGGAGCTATTGGAAACACCATATATTTT.